This T cell receptor (beta chain) was retrieved from a study of blood T cell repertoires in COVID-19. Trimming removed 2 bases from V and 6 bases from J; junction bases left unmatched: 5. Looked up from germline, CDR1 is SGHTA and CDR2 is FQGNSA. The CDR3 totals 15 residues. Sequenced by immunoSEQ multiplex PCR; TCRdb stores in-frame clones only, minus some. Among roughly 140,000 clones, approximately 90% were seen once, and the ten largest hold roughly 3.2%. The sequencing input was peripheral blood. The receptor was isolated from a woman in her sixties or seventies with active COVID-19. V usage is TRBV7-2 and J usage is TRBJ2-3; 10 bases align to TRBD2. This chain's CDR3 is CASSLSGRAVDTQYF. DNA for the CDR3: TGTGCCAGCAGCTTAAGCGGGAGGGCCGTGGATACGCAGTATTTT.